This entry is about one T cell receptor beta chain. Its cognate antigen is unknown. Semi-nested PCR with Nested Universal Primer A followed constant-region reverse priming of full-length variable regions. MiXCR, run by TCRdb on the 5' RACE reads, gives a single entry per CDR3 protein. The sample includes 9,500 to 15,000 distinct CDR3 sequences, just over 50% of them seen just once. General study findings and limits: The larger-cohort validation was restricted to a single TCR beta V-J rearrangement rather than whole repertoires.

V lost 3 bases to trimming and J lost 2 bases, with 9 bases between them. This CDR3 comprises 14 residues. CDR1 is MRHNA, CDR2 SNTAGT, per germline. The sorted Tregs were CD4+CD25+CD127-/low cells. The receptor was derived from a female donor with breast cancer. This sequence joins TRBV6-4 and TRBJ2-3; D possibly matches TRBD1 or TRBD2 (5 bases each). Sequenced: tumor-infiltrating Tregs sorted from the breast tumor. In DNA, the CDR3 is TGTGCCAGCAGTGAAGGGGAGCACACAGATACGCAGTATTTT. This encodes CASSEGEHTDTQYF.